Listed below are T cell receptor beta chains from one sample, sequenced in a study of control samples from healthy donors and cancer patients. Assay used: immunoSEQ multiplex PCR; TCRdb lists only in-frame clones, some missing. The profile shows about 150,000 clones, about 94% of them singletons. The sample comprised blood. These TCRs come from a man aged 35-49 years in good health. CDR3s include the opening cysteine and the closing phenylalanine or tryptophan. The D gene is left open where the match is weak. Clone size is stated in some rows and not others, as once, few, many or a class when expanded.

cdr3_nt | cdr3_aa | v_call | clone_size | d_call | j_call
TGTGCCAGTAGTATGGGGCGAGCGGGGGGGCTTACAGATACGCAGTATTTT | CASSMGRAGGLTDTQYF | TRBV19 | . | TRBD2 | TRBJ2-3
TGTGCCAGCAGCTACCAGGGCGGTGAGCAGTTCTTC | CASSYQGGEQFF | TRBV7-2 | . | . | TRBJ2-1
TGCGCCAGCAGCTTGGTTGGGTCGGGGGCCTACGAGCAGTACTTC | CASSLVGSGAYEQYF | TRBV5-1 | . | . | TRBJ2-7
TGTGCCAGCAGTGTTTTCCAAGGGGGCTATGGCTACACCTTC | CASSVFQGGYGYTF | TRBV2 | . | . | TRBJ1-2
TGTGCCAGTAGTCCCTACAGGGAGGATTATTCACCCCTCCACTTT | CASSPYREDYSPLHF | TRBV19 | . | . | TRBJ1-6
TGTGCCAGCAGTGAGGTCTGGGGCTCGGGCTACACCTTC | CASSEVWGSGYTF | TRBV6-1 | . | . | TRBJ1-2
TGTGCCAGTAGCTATAGAGGGGGGGGTAACACAGATACGCAGTATTTT | CASSYRGGGNTDTQYF | TRBV19 | . | . | TRBJ2-3
TGCAGCGTACGGGACAGGGTCTCCGCAGATACGCAGTATTTT | CSVRDRVSADTQYF | TRBV29-1 | . | TRBD1 | TRBJ2-3
TGTGCCAGCAGTGACCGTTGGGACAGGGGAAACCAGCCCCAGCATTTT | CASSDRWDRGNQPQHF | TRBV2 | . | TRBD1 | TRBJ1-5
TGTGCCAGCAGTTTATCACCCCCAGGTTTCCAGCCCCAGCATTTT | CASSLSPPGFQPQHF | TRBV27 | . | . | TRBJ1-5
TGTGCCAGCACCCCCTCGGGTACAGGGGGAGAAAAACTGTTTTTT | CASTPSGTGGEKLFF | TRBV28 | . | TRBD1 | TRBJ1-4
TGTGCCAGCAGCCAAAGACAGAGTAACTATGGCTACACCTTC | CASSQRQSNYGYTF | TRBV3-1/TRBV3-2 | . | . | TRBJ1-2
TGCGCCAGCAGCCCGCGGGGGGTCACCTACAATGAGCAGTTCTTC | CASSPRGVTYNEQFF | TRBV5-1 | . | TRBD2 | TRBJ2-1
TGTGCCAGCAGCTTAATGGGGACGCAGTATTTT | CASSLMGTQYF | TRBV7-2 | once | . | TRBJ2-3
TGCGCCAGCAGCTTGGGGTCAGGGCAGGTCACTGAAGCTTTCTTT | CASSLGSGQVTEAFF | TRBV5-1 | once | . | TRBJ1-1
TGTGCCAGCCGGGATCCGGGCTCCACTGAAGCTTTCTTT | CASRDPGSTEAFF | TRBV2 | few | . | TRBJ1-1
TGTGCCAGCAGCTTAGGTCGGGGATTCTACGAGCAGTACTTC | CASSLGRGFYEQYF | TRBV7-6 | . | . | TRBJ2-7
TGTGCCTGGGTGGGGCCGGGAAGCAATGAGCAGTTCTTC | CAWVGPGSNEQFF | TRBV30 | . | . | TRBJ2-1
TGTGCCAGCTCACGAACGACAGGCGGGGTGGTCGAGCAGTACTTC | CASSRTTGGVVEQYF | TRBV18 | . | . | TRBJ2-7
TGTGCCATCAGCCCAGGGTTCAATCAGCCCCAGCATTTT | CAISPGFNQPQHF | TRBV10-3 | . | . | TRBJ1-5
TGTGCCATCAGTCCGACAGGGGACAATCAGCCCCAGCATTTT | CAISPTGDNQPQHF | TRBV10-3 | . | TRBD1 | TRBJ1-5
TGCGCCAGCAGCCCTGGACCATTCTCAACCCTCCACTTT | CASSPGPFSTLHF | TRBV4-1 | . | . | TRBJ1-6
TGTGCCAGCAGTGACCCTACAGGGGCCAGGGATACGCAGTATTTT | CASSDPTGARDTQYF | TRBV5-4 | . | TRBD1 | TRBJ2-3
TGCGCCAGCAGCTTGGAACAGATCACAGATACGCAGTATTTT | CASSLEQITDTQYF | TRBV5-1 | . | . | TRBJ2-3
TGTGCCAGCATCCCCGCCGGGACAGGGGGAGAAAAACTGTTTTTT | CASIPAGTGGEKLFF | TRBV28 | once | TRBD1 | TRBJ1-4
TGTGCCAGCTCACCACTTCGACAGGGAGCCGGAAACACCATATATTTT | CASSPLRQGAGNTIYF | TRBV18 | . | TRBD1 | TRBJ1-3
TGTGCCATCAGTGAAGGGGCATCCTACGAGCAGTACTTC | CAISEGASYEQYF | TRBV10-3 | . | . | TRBJ2-7
TGTGCCAGCAGCCAAGGGGGAGATAGCAATCAGCCCCAGCATTTT | CASSQGGDSNQPQHF | TRBV3-1/TRBV3-2 | once | . | TRBJ1-5
TGTGCCAGTAGTATACCGGGACATTCTTCCAATGAGCAGTTCTTC | CASSIPGHSSNEQFF | TRBV19 | . | . | TRBJ2-1
TGCGCCAGCAGCTTGGGGTCGGGACAGGGCTTCACTGAAGCTTTCTTT | CASSLGSGQGFTEAFF | TRBV5-1 | once | TRBD1 | TRBJ1-1
TGCAGCGTTGCAGGACTCAGGAAGGACACTGAAGCTTTCTTT | CSVAGLRKDTEAFF | TRBV29-1 | . | . | TRBJ1-1
TGTGCCAGTAGTTGGGGCCCGAACACTGAAGCTTTCTTT | CASSWGPNTEAFF | TRBV19 | . | . | TRBJ1-1
TGTGCCAGCAGTCGGGGCGGACTCTACGAGCAGTACTTC | CASSRGGLYEQYF | TRBV28 | . | . | TRBJ2-7
TGTGCCTGGAGTCCGGGACAGACGAATGAAAAACTGTTTTTT | CAWSPGQTNEKLFF | TRBV30 | once | TRBD1 | TRBJ1-4
TGTGCCAGTAGTATACTGGAAAACTATGGCTACACCTTC | CASSILENYGYTF | TRBV19 | once | . | TRBJ1-2
TGTGCCAGCAGTTTTGGACCGCGCGGAGAGCAGTACTTC | CASSFGPRGEQYF | TRBV12-3/TRBV12-4 | . | . | TRBJ2-7
TGTGCCAGCAGCAGGGGGCCCGGCTATAGCAATCAGCCCCAGCATTTT | CASSRGPGYSNQPQHF | TRBV28 | . | TRBD1 | TRBJ1-5
TGTGCCAGCAGCGTAGGAGTATCCTACGAGCAGTACTTC | CASSVGVSYEQYF | TRBV9 | few | . | TRBJ2-7
TGCGCCAGCAGCTTCACGTCAGATACGCAGTATTTT | CASSFTSDTQYF | TRBV5-1 | once | . | TRBJ2-3
TGTGCCAGCAGCCAAGATCTGGGAAAACTGTTTTTT | CASSQDLGKLFF | TRBV3-1/TRBV3-2 | . | . | TRBJ1-4